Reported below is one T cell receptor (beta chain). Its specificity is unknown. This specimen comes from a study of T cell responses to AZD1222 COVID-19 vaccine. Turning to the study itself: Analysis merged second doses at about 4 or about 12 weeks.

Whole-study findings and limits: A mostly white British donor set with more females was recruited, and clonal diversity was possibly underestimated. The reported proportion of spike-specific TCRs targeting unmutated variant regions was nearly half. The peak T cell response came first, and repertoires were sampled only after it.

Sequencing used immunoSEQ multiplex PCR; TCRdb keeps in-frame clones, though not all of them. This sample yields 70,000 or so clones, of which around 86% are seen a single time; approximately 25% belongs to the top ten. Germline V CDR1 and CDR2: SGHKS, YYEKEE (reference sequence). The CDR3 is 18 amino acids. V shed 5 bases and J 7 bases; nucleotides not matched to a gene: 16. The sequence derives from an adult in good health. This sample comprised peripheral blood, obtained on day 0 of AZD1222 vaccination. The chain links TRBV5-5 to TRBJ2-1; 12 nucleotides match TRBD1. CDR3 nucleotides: TGTGCCAGCAGTTCCGGGACAGGGGGCATAAGATCGTGGAATGAGCAGTTCTTC. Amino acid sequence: CASSSGTGGIRSWNEQFF.